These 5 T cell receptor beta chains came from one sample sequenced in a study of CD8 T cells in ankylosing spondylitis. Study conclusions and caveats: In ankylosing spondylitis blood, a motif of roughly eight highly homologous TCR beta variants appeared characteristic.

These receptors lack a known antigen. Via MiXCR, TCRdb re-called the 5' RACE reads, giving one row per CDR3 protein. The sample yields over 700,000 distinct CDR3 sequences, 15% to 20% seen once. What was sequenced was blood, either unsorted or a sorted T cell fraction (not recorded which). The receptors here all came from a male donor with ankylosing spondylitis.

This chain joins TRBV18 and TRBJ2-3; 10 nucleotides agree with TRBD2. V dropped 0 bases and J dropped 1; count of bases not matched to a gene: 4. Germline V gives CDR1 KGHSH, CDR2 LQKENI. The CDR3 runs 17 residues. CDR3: CASSPPSLAGGTDTQYF. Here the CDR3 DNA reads TGTGCCAGCTCACCACCCTCCCTAGCGGGAGGCACAGATACGCAGTATTTT.

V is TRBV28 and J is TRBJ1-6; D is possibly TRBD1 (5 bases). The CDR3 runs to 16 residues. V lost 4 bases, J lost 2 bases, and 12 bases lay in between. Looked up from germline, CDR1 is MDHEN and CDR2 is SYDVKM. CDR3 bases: TGTGCCAGCAGTTGGGGGGGGAGCACCTATAATTCACCCCTCCACTTT. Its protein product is CASSWGGSTYNSPLHF.

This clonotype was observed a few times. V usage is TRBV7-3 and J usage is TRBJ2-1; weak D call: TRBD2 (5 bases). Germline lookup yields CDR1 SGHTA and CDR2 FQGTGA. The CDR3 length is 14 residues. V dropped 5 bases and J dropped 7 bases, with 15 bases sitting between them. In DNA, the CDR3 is TGTGCCAGCAGCACAACTCGGACGGGAAATGAGCAGTTCTTC. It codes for CASSTTRTGNEQFF. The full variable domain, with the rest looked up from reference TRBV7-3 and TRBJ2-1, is GAGVSQTPSNKVTEKGKYVELRCDPISGHTALYWYRQSLGQGPEFLIYFQGTGAADDSGLPNDRFFAVRPEGSVSTLKIQRTERGDSAVYLCASSTTRTGNEQFFGPGTRLTVL.

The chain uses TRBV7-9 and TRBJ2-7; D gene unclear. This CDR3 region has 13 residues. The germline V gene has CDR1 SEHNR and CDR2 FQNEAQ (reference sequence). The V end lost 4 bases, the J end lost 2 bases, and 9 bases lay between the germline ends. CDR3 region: CASSSSNPYEQYF. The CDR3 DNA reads TGTGCCAGCAGCTCCTCAAACCCCTACGAGCAGTACTTC.

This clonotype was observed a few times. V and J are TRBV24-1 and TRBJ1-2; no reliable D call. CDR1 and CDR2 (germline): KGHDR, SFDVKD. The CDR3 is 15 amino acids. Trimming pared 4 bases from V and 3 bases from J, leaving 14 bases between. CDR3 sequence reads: CATSDPREIDYGYTF. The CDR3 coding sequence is TGTGCCACCAGTGACCCCCGGGAAATTGACTATGGCTACACCTTC.